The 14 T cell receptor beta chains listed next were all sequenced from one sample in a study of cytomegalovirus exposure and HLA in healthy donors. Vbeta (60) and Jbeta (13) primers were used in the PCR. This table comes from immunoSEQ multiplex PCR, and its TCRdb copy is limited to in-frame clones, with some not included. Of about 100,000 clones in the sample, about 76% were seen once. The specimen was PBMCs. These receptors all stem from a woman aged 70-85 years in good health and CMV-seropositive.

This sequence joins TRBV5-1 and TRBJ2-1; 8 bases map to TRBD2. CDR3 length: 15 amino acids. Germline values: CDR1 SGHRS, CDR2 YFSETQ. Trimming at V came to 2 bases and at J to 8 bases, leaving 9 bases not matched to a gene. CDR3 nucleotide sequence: TGCGCCAGCAGCTTAGGGAGCCGGGAGGGGTATGAGCAGTTCTTC. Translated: CASSLGSREGYEQFF.

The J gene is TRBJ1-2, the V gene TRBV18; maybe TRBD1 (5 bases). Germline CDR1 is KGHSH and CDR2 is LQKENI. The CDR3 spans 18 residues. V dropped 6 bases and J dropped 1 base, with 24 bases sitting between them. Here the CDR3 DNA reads TGTGCCAGCTCCTTCACCGGGACTCCTACCTCCCTTAACTATGGCTACACCTTC. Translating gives CASSFTGTPTSLNYGYTF. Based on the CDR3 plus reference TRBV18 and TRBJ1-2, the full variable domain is NAGVMQNPRHLVRRRGQEARLRCSPMKGHSHVYWYRQLPEEGLKFMVYLQKENIIDESGMPKERFSAEFPKEGPSILRIQQVVRGDSAAYFCASSFTGTPTSLNYGYTFGSGTRLTVV.

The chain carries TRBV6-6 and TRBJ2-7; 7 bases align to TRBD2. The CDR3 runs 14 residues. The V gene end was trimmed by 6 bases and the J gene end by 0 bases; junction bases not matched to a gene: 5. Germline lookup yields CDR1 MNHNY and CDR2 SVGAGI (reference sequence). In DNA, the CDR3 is TGTGCCAGCAGGGAACTAGCGTCCTCCTACGAGCAGTACTTC. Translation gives CASRELASSYEQYF.

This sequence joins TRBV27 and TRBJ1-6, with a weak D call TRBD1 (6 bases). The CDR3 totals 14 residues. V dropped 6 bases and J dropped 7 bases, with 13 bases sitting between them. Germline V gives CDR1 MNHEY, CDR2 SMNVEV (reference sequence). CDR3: CASSWGPVNSPLHF. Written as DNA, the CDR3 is TGTGCCAGCAGCTGGGGGCCGGTAAATTCACCCCTCCACTTT.

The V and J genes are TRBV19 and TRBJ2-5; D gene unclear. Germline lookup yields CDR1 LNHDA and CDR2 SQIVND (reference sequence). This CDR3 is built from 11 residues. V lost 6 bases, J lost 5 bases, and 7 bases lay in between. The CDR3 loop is CASRVGETQYF. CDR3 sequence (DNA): TGTGCCAGTAGAGTCGGGGAGACCCAGTACTTC.

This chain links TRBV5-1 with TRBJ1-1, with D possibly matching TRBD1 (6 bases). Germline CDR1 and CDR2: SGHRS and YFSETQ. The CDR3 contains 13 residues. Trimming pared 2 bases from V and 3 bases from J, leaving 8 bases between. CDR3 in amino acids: CASSLQGDTEAFF. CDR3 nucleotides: TGCGCCAGCAGCTTACAGGGCGACACTGAAGCTTTCTTT.

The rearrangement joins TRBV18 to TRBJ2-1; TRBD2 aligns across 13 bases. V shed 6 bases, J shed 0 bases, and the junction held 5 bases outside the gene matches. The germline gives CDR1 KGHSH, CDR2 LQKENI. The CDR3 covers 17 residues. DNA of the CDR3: TGTGCCAGCTCTCCGGGACTAGCGGGGAGCTCCTACAATGAGCAGTTCTTC. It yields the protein CASSPGLAGSSYNEQFF.

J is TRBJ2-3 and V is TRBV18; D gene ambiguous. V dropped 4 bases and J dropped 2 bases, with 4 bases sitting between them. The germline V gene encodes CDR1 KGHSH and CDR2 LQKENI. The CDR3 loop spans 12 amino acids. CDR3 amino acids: CASSLYTDTQYF. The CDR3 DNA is TGTGCCAGCTCACTTTACACAGATACGCAGTATTTT.

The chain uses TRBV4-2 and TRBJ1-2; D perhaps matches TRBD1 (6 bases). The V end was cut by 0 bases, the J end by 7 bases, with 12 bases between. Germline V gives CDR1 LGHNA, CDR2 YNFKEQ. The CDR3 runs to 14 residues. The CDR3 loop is CASSQDPGTFGYTF. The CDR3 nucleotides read TGTGCCAGCAGCCAAGATCCCGGGACATTTGGCTACACCTTC.

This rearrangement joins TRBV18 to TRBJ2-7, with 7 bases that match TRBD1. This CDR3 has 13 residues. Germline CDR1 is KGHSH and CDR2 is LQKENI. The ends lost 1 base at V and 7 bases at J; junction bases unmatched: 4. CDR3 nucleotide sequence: TGTGCCAGCTCACCACAGGGGGCGGGTGAGCAGTACTTC. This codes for CASSPQGAGEQYF.

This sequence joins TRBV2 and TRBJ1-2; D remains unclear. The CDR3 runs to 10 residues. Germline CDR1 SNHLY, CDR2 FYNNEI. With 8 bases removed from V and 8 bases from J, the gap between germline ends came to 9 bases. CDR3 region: CASRLTGYTF. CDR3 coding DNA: TGTGCCAGCCGTCTCACAGGCTACACCTTC.

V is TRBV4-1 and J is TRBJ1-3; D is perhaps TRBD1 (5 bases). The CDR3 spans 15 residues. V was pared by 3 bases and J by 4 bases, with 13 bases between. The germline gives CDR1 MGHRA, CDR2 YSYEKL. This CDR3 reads CASSHAPGRGNTIYF. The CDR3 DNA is TGCGCCAGCAGCCATGCCCCAGGGCGCGGAAACACCATATATTTT.

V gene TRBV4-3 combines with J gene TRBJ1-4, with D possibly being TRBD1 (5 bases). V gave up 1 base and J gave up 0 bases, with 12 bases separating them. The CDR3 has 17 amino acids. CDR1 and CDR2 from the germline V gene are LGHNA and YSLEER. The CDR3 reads CASSQGGVRATNEKLFF. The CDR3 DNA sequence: TGCGCCAGCAGCCAAGGGGGGGTAAGAGCAACTAATGAAAAACTGTTTTTT.

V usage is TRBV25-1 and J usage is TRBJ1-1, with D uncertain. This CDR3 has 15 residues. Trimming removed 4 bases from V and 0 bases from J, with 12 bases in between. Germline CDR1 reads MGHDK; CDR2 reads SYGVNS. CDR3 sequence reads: CASSVVGLMNTEAFF. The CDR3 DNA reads TGTGCCAGCAGTGTCGTCGGACTCATGAACACTGAAGCTTTCTTT.